This T cell receptor beta chain was sequenced during a study of early T cells in non-severe SARS-CoV-2 infection. Whole-study context: Chains were not paired, and sequencing was done on bulk RNA from unsorted whole blood.

CDR3 length: 12 residues. Looked up from germline, CDR1 is MNHEY and CDR2 is SVGEGT. V was clipped by 2 bases and J by 5 bases, with 6 bases between them. This clonotype occurred a few times. Individual cDNA molecules were tagged with unique molecular identifiers. TCRdb ran MiXCR on the 5' RACE reads and lists one entry per CDR3 protein. Of 68,000 or so distinct CDR3 sequences in the sample, 10% to 15% are singletons; the top ten hold more than 1.5%. Sequencing input: whole blood. The V call is TRBV6-2 or TRBV6-3, the J call TRBJ2-5, with no clear D. The origin of this receptor is an adult who was a healthcare worker with PCR-confirmed SARS-CoV-2 infection or an uninfected control (not recorded which). The CDR3 loop is CASSYGWETQYF. The CDR3 DNA reads as TGTGCCAGCAGTTACGGGTGGGAGACCCAGTACTTC.